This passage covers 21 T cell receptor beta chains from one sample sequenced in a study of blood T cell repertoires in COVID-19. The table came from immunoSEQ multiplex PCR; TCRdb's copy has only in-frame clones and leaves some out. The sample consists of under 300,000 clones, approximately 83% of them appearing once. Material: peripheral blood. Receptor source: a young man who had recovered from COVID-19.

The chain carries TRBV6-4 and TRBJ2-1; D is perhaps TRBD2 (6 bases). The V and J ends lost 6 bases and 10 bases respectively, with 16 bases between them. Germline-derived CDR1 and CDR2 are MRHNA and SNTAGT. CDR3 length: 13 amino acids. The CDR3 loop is CASRVNGGVEQFF. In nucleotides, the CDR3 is TGTGCCAGCAGAGTCAACGGGGGAGTGGAGCAGTTCTTC.

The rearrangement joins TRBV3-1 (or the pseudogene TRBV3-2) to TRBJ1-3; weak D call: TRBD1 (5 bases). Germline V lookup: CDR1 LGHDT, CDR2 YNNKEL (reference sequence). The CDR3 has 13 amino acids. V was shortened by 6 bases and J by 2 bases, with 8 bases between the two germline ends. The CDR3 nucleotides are TGTGCCAGCAGAGGGGTTGCTGGAAACACCATATATTTT. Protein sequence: CASRGVAGNTIYF.

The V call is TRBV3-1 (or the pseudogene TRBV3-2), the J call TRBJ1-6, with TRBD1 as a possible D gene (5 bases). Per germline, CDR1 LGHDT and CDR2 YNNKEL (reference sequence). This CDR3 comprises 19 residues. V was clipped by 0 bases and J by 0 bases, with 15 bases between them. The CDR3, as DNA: TGTGCCAGCAGCCAAGAGGTATACGGGGGGAGCTCCTATAATTCACCCCTCCACTTT. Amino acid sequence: CASSQEVYGGSSYNSPLHF.

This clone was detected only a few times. The CDR3 bases are TGTGCCAGCAGTGATAAGATTCAGGGGTCGGATGGCTACACCTTC. Translating it yields CASSDKIQGSDGYTF. The V call is TRBV2, the J call TRBJ1-2; a weak D match, TRBD1 (6 bases). The V and J ends lost 3 bases and 6 bases respectively, with 17 bases between them. The germline V gene has CDR1 SNHLY and CDR2 FYNNEI. This CDR3 comprises 15 residues.

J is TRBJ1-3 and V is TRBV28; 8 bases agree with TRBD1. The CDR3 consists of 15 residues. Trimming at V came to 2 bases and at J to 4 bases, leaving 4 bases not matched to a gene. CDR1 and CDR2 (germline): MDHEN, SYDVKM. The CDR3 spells CASSLQGAKGNTIYF. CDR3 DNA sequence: TGTGCCAGCAGTTTACAGGGGGCAAAAGGAAACACCATATATTTT.

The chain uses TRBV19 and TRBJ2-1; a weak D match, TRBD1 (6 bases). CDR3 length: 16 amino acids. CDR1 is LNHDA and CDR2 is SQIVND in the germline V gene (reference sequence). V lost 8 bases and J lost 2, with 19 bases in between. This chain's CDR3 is CASRKDRRRPYNEQFF. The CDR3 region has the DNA TGTGCCAGTCGGAAAGACAGGCGACGACCCTACAATGAGCAGTTCTTC.

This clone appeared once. Here the CDR3 reads CSASVGGGLNTQYF. DNA of the CDR3: TGCAGTGCTAGTGTCGGGGGGGGCCTTAATACGCAGTATTTT. This chain links TRBV20-1 with TRBJ2-3, with TRBD2 matching over 8 bases. The ends lost 3 bases at V and 7 bases at J; junction bases unmatched: 9. Looked up from germline, CDR1 is DFQATT and CDR2 is SNEGSKA (reference sequence). The length of the CDR3 is 14 residues.

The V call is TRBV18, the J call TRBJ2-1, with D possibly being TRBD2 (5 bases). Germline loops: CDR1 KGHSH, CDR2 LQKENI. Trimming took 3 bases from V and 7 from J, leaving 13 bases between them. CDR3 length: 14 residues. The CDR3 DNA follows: TGTGCCAGCTCACCGGTTCTAGCCGTGAATGAGCAGTTCTTC. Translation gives CASSPVLAVNEQFF.

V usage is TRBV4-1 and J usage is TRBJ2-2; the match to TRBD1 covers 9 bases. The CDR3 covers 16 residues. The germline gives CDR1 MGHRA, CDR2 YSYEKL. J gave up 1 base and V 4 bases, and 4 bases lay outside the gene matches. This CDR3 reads CASSRPTGGNTGELFF. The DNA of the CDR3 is TGCGCCAGCAGCCGCCCGACAGGGGGGAACACCGGGGAGCTGTTTTTT.

CDR3 sequence reads: CASSKGQQPLHF. The CDR3 DNA reads TGTGCCAGCAGCAAGGGACAGCAACCCCTCCACTTT. The chain joins TRBV5-4 to TRBJ1-6; 7 nucleotides match TRBD1. Germline-derived CDR1 and CDR2 are SGHNT and YYREEE (reference sequence). The CDR3 is 12 residues long. The J segment lost 12 bases and the V segment lost 4 bases, leaving 4 bases of the junction unmatched.

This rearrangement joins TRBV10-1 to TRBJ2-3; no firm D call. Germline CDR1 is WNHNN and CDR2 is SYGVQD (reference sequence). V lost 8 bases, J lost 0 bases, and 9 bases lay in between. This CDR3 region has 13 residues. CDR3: CASSSSSTDTQYF. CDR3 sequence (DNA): TGCGCCAGCTCTAGTTCCAGCACAGATACGCAGTATTTT.

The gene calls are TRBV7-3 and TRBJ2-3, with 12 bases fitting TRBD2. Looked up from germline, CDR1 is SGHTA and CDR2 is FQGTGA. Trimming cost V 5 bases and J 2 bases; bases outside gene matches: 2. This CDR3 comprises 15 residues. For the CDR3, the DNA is TGTGCCAGCAGCCGGACTAGCGGGGACACAGATACGCAGTATTTT. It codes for CASSRTSGDTDTQYF.

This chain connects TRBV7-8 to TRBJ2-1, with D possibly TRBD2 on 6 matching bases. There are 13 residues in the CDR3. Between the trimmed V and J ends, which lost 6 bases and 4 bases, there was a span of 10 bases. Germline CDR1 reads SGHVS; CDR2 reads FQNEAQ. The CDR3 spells CASRGGGYNEQFF. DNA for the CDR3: TGTGCCAGCAGGGGTGGAGGGTACAATGAGCAGTTCTTC.

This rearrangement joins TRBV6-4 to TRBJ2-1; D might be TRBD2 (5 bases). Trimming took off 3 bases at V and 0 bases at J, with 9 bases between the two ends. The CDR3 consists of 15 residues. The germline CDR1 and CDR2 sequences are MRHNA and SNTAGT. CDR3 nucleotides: TGTGCCAGCAGTGAACAAGGGAGCTCCTACAATGAGCAGTTCTTC. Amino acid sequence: CASSEQGSSYNEQFF.

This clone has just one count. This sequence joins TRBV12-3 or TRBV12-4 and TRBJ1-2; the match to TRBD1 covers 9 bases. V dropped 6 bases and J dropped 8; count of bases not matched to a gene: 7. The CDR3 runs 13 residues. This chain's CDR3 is CASSRTGGKGYTF. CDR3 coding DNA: TGTGCCAGCAGCCGCACAGGGGGCAAAGGCTACACCTTC.

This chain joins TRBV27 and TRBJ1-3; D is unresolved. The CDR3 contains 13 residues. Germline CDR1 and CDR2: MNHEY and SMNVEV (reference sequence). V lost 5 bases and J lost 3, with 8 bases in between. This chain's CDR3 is CASSPHGGNTIYF. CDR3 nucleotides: TGTGCCAGCAGTCCCCACGGTGGAAACACCATATATTTT.

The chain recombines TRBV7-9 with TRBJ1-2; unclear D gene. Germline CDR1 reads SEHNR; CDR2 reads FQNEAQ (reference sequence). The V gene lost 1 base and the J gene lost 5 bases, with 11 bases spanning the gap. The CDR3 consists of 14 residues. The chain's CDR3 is CASSLEGGRYGYTF. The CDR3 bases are TGTGCCAGCAGCTTAGAGGGCGGGCGATATGGCTACACCTTC.

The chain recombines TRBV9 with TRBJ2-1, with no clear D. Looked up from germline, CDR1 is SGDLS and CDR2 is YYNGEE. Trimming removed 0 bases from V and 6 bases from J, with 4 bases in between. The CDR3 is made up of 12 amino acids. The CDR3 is CASSVGLNEQFF. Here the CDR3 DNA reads TGTGCCAGCAGCGTAGGTCTCAATGAGCAGTTCTTC.

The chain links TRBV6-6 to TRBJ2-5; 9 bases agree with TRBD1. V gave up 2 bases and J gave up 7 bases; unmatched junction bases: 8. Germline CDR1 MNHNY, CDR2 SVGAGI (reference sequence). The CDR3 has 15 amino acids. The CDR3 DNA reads TGTGCCAGCAGTTACAGGGACAGGGAATATGCGACCCAGTACTTC. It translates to CASSYRDREYATQYF.

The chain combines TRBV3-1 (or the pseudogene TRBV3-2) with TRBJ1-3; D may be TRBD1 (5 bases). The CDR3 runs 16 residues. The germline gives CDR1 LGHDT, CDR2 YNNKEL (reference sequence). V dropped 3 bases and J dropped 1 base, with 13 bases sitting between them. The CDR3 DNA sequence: TGTGCCAGCAGCCACAGACAGCATTCGTCTGGAAACACCATATATTTT. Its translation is CASSHRQHSSGNTIYF.

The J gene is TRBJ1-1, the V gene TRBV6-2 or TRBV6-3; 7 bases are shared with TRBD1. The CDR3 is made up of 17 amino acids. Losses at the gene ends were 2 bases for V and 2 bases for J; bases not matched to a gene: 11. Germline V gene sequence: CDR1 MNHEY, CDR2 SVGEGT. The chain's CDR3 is CASSYDSGTGVNTEAFF. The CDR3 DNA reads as TGTGCCAGCAGTTACGATTCCGGAACAGGGGTCAACACTGAAGCTTTCTTT.